This record covers a single T cell receptor (beta chain). Antigen unknown. These data are taken from a study of cytomegalovirus exposure and HLA in healthy donors. Trimming stripped 5 bases from V and 3 bases from J, with 20 bases between. CDR1 is SGHVS, CDR2 FQNEAQ, per germline. The CDR3 totals 16 residues. General study findings and limits: The authors considered a cluster of highly shared sequence variants likely to be a sequencing artifact.

The PCR employed 60 Vbeta primers together with 13 Jbeta primers. Produced via immunoSEQ multiplex PCR; TCRdb's table is partial and in-frame only. The sample includes about 150,000 clones, approximately 71% seen only once; the top ten take approximately 5.6%. Sequencing was carried out using PBMCs. This rearrangement joins TRBV7-8 to TRBJ2-7; D is perhaps TRBD2 (5 bases). This receptor was obtained from a young woman in good health and CMV-seropositive. The CDR3 DNA reads TGTGCCAGCAGCCACGACCTCGGCGGGCCTAACTACGAGCAGTACTTC. Its translation: CASSHDLGGPNYEQYF.